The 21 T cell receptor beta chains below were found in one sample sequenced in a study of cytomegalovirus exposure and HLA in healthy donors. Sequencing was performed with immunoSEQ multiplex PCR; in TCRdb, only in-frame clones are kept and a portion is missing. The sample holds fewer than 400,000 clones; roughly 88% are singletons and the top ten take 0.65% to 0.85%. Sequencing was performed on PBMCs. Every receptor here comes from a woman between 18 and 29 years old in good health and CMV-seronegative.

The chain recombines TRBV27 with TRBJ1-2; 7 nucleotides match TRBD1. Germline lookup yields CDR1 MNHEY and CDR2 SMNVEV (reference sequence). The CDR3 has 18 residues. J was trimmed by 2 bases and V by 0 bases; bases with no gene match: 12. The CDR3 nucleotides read TGTGCCAGCAGTTTATCCCCAGGGGGTAGGTTCGGGAACTATGGCTACACCTTC. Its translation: CASSLSPGGRFGNYGYTF.

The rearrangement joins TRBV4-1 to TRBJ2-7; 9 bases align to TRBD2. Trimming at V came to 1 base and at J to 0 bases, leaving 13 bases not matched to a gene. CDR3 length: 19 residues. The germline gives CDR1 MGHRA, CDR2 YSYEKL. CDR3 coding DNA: TGCGCCAGCAGCCAAGGGGTGGGCATCGGACTAGCGAGCTCCTACGAGCAGTACTTC. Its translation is CASSQGVGIGLASSYEQYF.

The CDR3 sequence is CASSSVGQGLDSNQPQHF. The CDR3 region has the DNA TGTGCCAGCAGCTCAGTGGGACAGGGGTTGGATAGCAATCAGCCCCAGCATTTT. V is TRBV7-3 and J is TRBJ1-5; TRBD1 agrees at 10 bases. The CDR3 covers 18 residues. J was trimmed by 0 bases and V by 4 bases; bases with no gene match: 9. From germline, CDR1 is SGHTA and CDR2 FQGTGA. The full variable domain, in which reference TRBV7-3 and TRBJ1-5 provide the parts outside the CDR3, is GAGVSQTPSNKVTEKGKYVELRCDPISGHTALYWYRQSLGQGPEFLIYFQGTGAADDSGLPNDRFFAVRPEGSVSTLKIQRTERGDSAVYLCASSSVGQGLDSNQPQHFGDGTRLSIL.

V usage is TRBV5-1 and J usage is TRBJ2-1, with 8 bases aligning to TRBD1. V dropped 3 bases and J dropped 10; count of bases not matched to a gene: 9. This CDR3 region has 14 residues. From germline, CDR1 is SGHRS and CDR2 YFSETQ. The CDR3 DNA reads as TGCGCCAGCAGCTCCGGGACAGGCCGAGGGGAGCAGTTCTTC. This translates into CASSSGTGRGEQFF.

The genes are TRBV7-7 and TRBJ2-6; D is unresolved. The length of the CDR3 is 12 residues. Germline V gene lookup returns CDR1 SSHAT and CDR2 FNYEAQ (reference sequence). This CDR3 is CAVQSGANVLTF. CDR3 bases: TGTGCTGTACAGTCAGGGGCCAACGTCCTGACTTTC.

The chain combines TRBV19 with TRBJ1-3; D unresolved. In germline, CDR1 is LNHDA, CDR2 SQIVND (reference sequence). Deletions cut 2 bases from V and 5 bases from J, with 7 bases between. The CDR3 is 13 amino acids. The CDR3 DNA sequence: TGTGCCAGTAGTATACAGGCGAGAAACACCATATATTTT. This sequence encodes CASSIQARNTIYF. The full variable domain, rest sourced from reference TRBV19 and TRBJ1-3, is DGGITQSPKYLFRKEGQNVTLSCEQNLNHDAMYWYRQDPGQGLRLIYYSQIVNDFQKGDIAEGYSVSREKKESFPLTVTSAQKNPTAFYLCASSIQARNTIYFGEGSWLTVV.

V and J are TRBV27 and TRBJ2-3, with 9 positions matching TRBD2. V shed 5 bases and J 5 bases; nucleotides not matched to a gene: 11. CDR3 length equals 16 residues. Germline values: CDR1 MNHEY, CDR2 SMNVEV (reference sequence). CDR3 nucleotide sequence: TGTGCCAGCAGTATCTATAGCGGGAGTGGTGGAGATACGCAGTATTTT. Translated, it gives CASSIYSGSGGDTQYF.

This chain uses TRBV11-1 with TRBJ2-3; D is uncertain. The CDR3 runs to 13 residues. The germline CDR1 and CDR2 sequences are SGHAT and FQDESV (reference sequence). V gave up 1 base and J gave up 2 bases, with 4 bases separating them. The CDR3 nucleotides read TGTGCCAGCAGCTTAGTCTACACAGATACGCAGTATTTT. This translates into CASSLVYTDTQYF.

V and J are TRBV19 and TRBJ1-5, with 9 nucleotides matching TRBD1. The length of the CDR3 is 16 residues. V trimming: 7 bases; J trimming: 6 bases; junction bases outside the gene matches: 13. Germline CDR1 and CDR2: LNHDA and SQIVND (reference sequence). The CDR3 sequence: CASKGQGRRFGQPQHF. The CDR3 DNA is TGTGCCAGTAAAGGACAGGGGCGGAGGTTTGGTCAGCCCCAGCATTTT.

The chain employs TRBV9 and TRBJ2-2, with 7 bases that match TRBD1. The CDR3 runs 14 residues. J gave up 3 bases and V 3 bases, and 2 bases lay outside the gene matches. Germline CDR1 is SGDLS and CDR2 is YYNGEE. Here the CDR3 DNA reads TGTGCCAGCAGCGCAGGGACAGACACCGGGGAGCTGTTTTTT. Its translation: CASSAGTDTGELFF.

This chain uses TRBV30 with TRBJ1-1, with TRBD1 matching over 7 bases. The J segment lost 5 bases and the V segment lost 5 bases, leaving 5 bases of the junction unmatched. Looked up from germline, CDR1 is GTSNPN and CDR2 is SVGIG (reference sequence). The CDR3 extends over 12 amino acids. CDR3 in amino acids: CAWAMTGTEAFF. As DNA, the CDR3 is TGTGCCTGGGCCATGACAGGGACTGAAGCTTTCTTT.

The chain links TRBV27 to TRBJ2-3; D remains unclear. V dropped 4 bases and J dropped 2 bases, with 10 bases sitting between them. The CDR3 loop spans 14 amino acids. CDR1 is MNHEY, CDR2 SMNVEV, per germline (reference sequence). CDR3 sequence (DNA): TGTGCCAGCAGTTCCACCCTAAACACAGATACGCAGTATTTT. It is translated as CASSSTLNTDTQYF.

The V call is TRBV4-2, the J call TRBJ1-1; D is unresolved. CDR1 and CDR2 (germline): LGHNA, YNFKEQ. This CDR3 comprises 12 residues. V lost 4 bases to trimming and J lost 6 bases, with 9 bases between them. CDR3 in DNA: TGTGCCAGCAGCCCCGGGATCTCTGAAGCTTTCTTT. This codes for CASSPGISEAFF.

The CDR3 loop reads CASSLLSNQPQHF. DNA for the CDR3: TGTGCCAGCAGCTTACTTAGCAATCAGCCCCAGCATTTT. This chain connects TRBV7-8 to TRBJ1-5; D gene unclear. CDR1 is SGHVS and CDR2 is FQNEAQ in the germline V gene. The CDR3 is 13 residues long. V gave up 2 bases and J gave up 0 bases, with 2 bases separating them.

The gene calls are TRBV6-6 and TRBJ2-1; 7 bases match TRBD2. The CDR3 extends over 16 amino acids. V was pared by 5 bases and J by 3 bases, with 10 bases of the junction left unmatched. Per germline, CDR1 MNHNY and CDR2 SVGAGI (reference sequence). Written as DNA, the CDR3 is TGTGCCAGCAGTCCCCGGGGAGGGAGGGGCTACAATGAGCAGTTCTTC. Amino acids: CASSPRGGRGYNEQFF.

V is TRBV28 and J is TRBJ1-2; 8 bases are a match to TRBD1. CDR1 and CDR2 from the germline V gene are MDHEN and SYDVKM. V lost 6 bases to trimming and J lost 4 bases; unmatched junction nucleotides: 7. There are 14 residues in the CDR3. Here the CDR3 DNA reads TGTGCCAGCAGCGGGGGACAGGCAATCTATGGCTACACCTTC. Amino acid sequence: CASSGGQAIYGYTF.

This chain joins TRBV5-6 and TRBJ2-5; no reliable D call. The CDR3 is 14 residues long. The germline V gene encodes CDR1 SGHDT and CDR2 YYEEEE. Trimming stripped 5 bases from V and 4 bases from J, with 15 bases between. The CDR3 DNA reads TGTGCCAGCAGGTCTGGCGGTAACGGAGAGACCCAGTACTTC. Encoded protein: CASRSGGNGETQYF.

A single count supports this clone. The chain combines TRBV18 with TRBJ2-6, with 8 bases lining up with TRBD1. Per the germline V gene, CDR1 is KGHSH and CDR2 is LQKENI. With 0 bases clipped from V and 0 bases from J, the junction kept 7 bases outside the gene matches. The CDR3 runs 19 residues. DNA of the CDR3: TGTGCCAGCTCACCACCCGGACAGGGTGGGTTCTCTGGGGCCAACGTCCTGACTTTC. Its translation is CASSPPGQGGFSGANVLTF.

The CDR3 DNA reads TGTGCCAGTACCGACCGGGTGTCCACAGATACGCAGTATTTT. It encodes CASTDRVSTDTQYF. The chain joins TRBV19 to TRBJ2-3; no definite D call. V was pared by 7 bases and J by 2 bases, with 13 bases between. Germline V lookup: CDR1 LNHDA, CDR2 SQIVND (reference sequence). CDR3 length: 14 residues.

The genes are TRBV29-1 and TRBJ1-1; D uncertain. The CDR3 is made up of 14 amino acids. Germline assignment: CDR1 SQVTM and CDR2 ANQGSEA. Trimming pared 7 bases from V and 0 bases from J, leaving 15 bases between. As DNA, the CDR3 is TGCAGCGCCACCACCCCGGGAATGAACACTGAAGCTTTCTTT. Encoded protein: CSATTPGMNTEAFF.

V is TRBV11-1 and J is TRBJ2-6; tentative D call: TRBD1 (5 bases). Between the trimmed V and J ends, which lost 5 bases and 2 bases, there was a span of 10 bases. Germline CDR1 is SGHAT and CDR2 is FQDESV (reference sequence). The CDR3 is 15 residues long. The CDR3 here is CASSQGHTGANVLTF. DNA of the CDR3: TGTGCCAGCAGCCAGGGTCACACTGGGGCCAACGTCCTGACTTTC. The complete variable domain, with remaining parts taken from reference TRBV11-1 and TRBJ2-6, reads EAEVAQSPRYKITEKSQAVAFWCDPISGHATLYWYRQILGQGPELLVQFQDESVVDDSQLPKDRFSAERLKGVDSTLKIQPAELGDSAMYLCASSQGHTGANVLTFGAGSRLTVL.